The TCR beta chain described here comes from a study of spatial heterogeneity in lung cancer. Whole-study context: On average, each unique TCR and UMI combination appeared more than ten times in raw reads.

In TCRdb, the 5' RACE reads were re-called with MiXCR into one record per CDR3 protein. The table includes about 5,700 distinct CDR3 sequences, around 12% detected once. This clonotype showed up many times. The library was designed around alpha chains, so this beta chain is a stray read whose abundance carries little weight. The time point was: sample taken at primary tumor resection. The donors, fewer than 90 patients with untreated early-stage non-small cell lung cancer, provided the samples. Unsorted samples of tumor, nontumor lung or frozen PBMC had their whole RNA sequenced. The CDR3 loop spans 14 amino acids. V lost 6 bases and J lost 2; bases outside the gene matches: 6.

V gene TRBV12-3 or TRBV12-4 combines with J gene TRBJ2-5, with TRBD1 matching 7 bases. This material consisted of lung tissue, taken at surgery. The clonotype originates from a human donor with early-stage non-small cell lung cancer. CDR3 region: CASRSTGEQETQYF. The CDR3 coding sequence is TGTGCCAGCAGGTCCACAGGGGAACAAGAGACCCAGTACTTC.